Reported below is one T cell receptor (beta chain). Its antigen remains unidentified. It has no much larger one-base neighbor in the sample; base qualities were not kept. The protocol used for the library was the immunoSEQ multiplex PCR assay. For most patients, genomic DNA was isolated using the Qiagen DNeasy Blood and Tissue Kit and was shipped frozen to Adaptive Biotechnologies for TCR sequencing. Adaptive Biotechnologies carried out high-throughput TCR-beta CDR3 sequencing of genomic DNA for most patients. The authors' pipeline ran thus. Adaptive's ImmunoSEQ software was the source of the TCR sequencing data for about 18 patients, while three other patients were processed with MiXCR and VDJtools. To correct CD4 versus CD8 sorting errors, sequences present in both subsets at a frequency ratio below 5:1 were removed. CDR3 nucleotide sequences shared by donor and recipient were removed because the origin of these sequences could not be assigned. At least 2-fold expansion over unstimulated cells and a minimum CFSE-low frequency of 0.002% (template counts) or 0.001% (read counts) were required for clones to be classified as alloreactive. Clones detected in sequenced pre-transplant spleen, lymph node, or MLR CFSE-low populations of the donor or recipient were defined as mappable. The cumulative frequency of alloreactive clones was calculated as a percentage of all sequences, weighted by copy number. The table comes from immuneACCESS by way of TCRdb, which keeps in-frame sequences with V and J called. Part of the clones is missing from these tables; in studies checked, under half for an unresolved V gene and the rest for unknown reasons. From that table come the V and J calls and clone size; the DNA was used to work out D and trimming. The sample yields around 100,000 clones; less than 90% were counted once. The top ten clonotypes cover more than 0.75% of the sample.

This entry belongs to a study of graft-versus-host responses after intestinal transplantation (dated by TCRdb to about 2021). Regarding the complete study: The transplants that recipients received were multivisceral, liver-intestinal, or isolated intestinal. A peak of at least 4% donor T cells among recipient peripheral blood mononuclear cells was the definition used for donor T cell macrochimerism. All recipients received anti-thymocyte globulin induction followed by maintenance tacrolimus and steroids for two to four years. Rather than going through the commercial service, samples from three later patients were sequenced in-house on an Illumina MiSeq and processed with MiXCR. After intestinal transplantation, graft-versus-host and host-versus-graft alloreactive T cell clones were followed in the graft, circulation and bone marrow using bulk TCR-beta CDR3 sequencing. A cohort of approximately 24 intestinal transplant recipients, including one retransplant, was enrolled, and 3 patients lacking pretransplant specimens were excluded. Alloreactive clones were identified by sequencing pre-transplant mixed lymphocyte reaction products and comparing these products with unstimulated pre-transplant donor and recipient T cells. What the authors observed across the whole study: Early after transplant, declines in HvG clones were associated with peak levels of circulating GvH clones. GvH clones were detected in recipient bone marrow, and some of these GvH clones were observed earlier in ileal mucosa or blood, consistent with an intestinal mucosal origin. The relatively low number and heterogeneity of intestinal transplant patients limited the conclusions. In the allografts of patients with donor T cell macrochimerism, GvH to HvG T cell clonal ratios were high.

The sample's time point label, decoded: cells obtained before transplantation from donor or recipient. CD3+CD4+ and CD3+CD8+ populations were FACS-sorted from unstimulated pre-transplant donor and recipient cells taken from spleen or lymph nodes. The sequence derives from a human donor who was the organ donor for an intestinal transplant. The sequencing here drew on unstimulated CD4+ T cells sorted from spleen or lymph node cells, taken before transplant.

Here the CDR3 is given as CATPPNTGELFF. The DNA sequence is TGTGCCACCCCCCCGAACACCGGGGAGCTGTTTTTT. The sequence links TRBV7-9 to TRBJ2-2, with the D gene call left open. The V and J ends are trimmed by 10 bases and 0 bases, leaving 6 bases between them. The germline V gene (reference sequence) specifies SEHNR as CDR1 and FQNEAQ as CDR2. Including cysteine and phenylalanine, the CDR3 has 12 amino acids. This entry keeps only the CDR3 DNA: 36 bases, framed from base 1.